This TCR beta chain was retrieved from a study of blood T cell repertoires in COVID-19. Across the study: The United States, Italy and Spain were the sources of the acute and convalescent COVID-19 samples. PBMCs, B-cell-depleted T cells, or T cells provided the cDNA or gDNA that made up the material.

Source study methods: Estimation of nucleated cell counts was performed using reference gene primer amplification. The repertoire was sequenced with immunoSEQ multiplex PCR; TCRdb's copy has only in-frame clones and lacks some. That table gives V, J and clone size, and the DNA gave D and trimming. The sample shows about 190,000 clones, roughly three quarters of them seen only once. This CDR3 is 16 amino acids long. The germline V gene encodes CDR1 SGHAT and CDR2 FQDESV (reference sequence). V dropped 0 bases and J dropped 4; count of bases not matched to a gene: 6. The origin of this receptor is a man between 60 and 75 years old with active or convalescent COVID-19. The sequenced sample consisted of peripheral blood. The chain carries TRBV11-1 and TRBJ2-1; TRBD2 agrees at 7 bases. CDR3 protein: CASSLAKRGSYNEQFF. CDR3 nucleotides: TGTGCCAGCAGCTTAGCGAAGCGGGGATCATACAATGAGCAGTTCTTC.